This TCR beta chain was captured by sequencing in a study of CD8 T cells in ankylosing spondylitis. TCRdb fed the 5' RACE reads into MiXCR, producing one record per CDR3 protein. The sample consists of more than 250,000 distinct CDR3 sequences, approximately 8.2% of them appearing once. This CDR3 region has 15 residues. The germline V gene has CDR1 DFQATT and CDR2 SNEGSKA (reference sequence). The junction had 3 bases not matched to a gene; V was cut back by 0 bases and J by 1 base. The study's findings and limits: Significant enrichment of disease-linked clones was reported in matched ankylosing spondylitis synovial fluid. One TCR beta motif, made up of fewer than 10 highly homologous variants, appeared characteristic of ankylosing spondylitis blood.

This clonotype was detected a few times. Antigen specificity is unknown. The TCR sequence derives from a male donor with ankylosing spondylitis. Sequencing was performed on blood, either unsorted or a sorted T cell fraction (not recorded which). V usage is TRBV20-1 and J usage is TRBJ1-1; TRBD1 matches 9 bases. Written as DNA, the CDR3 is TGCAGTGCTAGAGATCGGACAGGGGCGAACACTGAAGCTTTCTTT. This gives the protein CSARDRTGANTEAFF.